The 11 T cell receptor beta chains below were found in one sample sequenced in a study of blood T cell repertoires in COVID-19. Only in-frame clones appear in the TCRdb table, and some are missing; sequencing was by immunoSEQ multiplex PCR. The repertoire holds around 200,000 clones, with around nine tenths as singletons. The sequenced material came from peripheral blood. All receptors derive from a man in his thirties or forties with acute or convalescent COVID-19.

This rearrangement joins TRBV18 to TRBJ2-2; 7 bases are shared with TRBD2. Trimming removed 2 bases from V and 0 bases from J; junction bases left unmatched: 3. The germline gives CDR1 KGHSH, CDR2 LQKENI. This CDR3 contains 16 residues. The DNA for the CDR3 is TGTGCCAGCTCACCATTTACTAGCGCGAACACCGGGGAGCTGTTTTTT. Translated: CASSPFTSANTGELFF.

The chain has TRBV11-2 and TRBJ2-1; 8 positions agree with TRBD2. CDR1 is SGHAT and CDR2 is FQNNGV in the germline V gene. CDR3 length equals 17 residues. V lost 1 base to trimming and J lost 2 bases; unmatched junction nucleotides: 7. The CDR3 nucleotides read TGTGCCAGCAGCTTAGGCCTGAGCGGGGGAACCTACAATGAGCAGTTCTTC. This codes for CASSLGLSGGTYNEQFF. Variable domain in full (rest from reference TRBV11-2 and TRBJ2-1): EAGVAQSPRYKIIEKRQSVAFWCNPISGHATLYWYQQILGQGPKLLIQFQNNGVVDDSQLPKDRFSAERLKGVDSTLKIQPAKLEDSAVYLCASSLGLSGGTYNEQFFGPGTRLTVL.

The chain has TRBV18 and TRBJ1-2; D perhaps matches TRBD1 (6 bases). The germline gives CDR1 KGHSH, CDR2 LQKENI. Trimming took off 5 bases at V and 0 bases at J, with 16 bases between the two ends. CDR3 length: 16 amino acids. CDR3 in amino acids: CASSIIDRPSNYGYTF. CDR3 DNA: TGTGCCAGCTCAATCATTGACAGGCCTTCTAACTATGGCTACACCTTC. The full variable domain, its missing parts supplied by reference TRBV18 and TRBJ1-2, is NAGVMQNPRHLVRRRGQEARLRCSPMKGHSHVYWYRQLPEEGLKFMVYLQKENIIDESGMPKERFSAEFPKEGPSILRIQQVVRGDSAAYFCASSIIDRPSNYGYTFGSGTRLTVV.

This clone was counted a single time. V and J are TRBV3-1 (or the pseudogene TRBV3-2) and TRBJ1-4; tentative D call: TRBD1 (6 bases). Germline values: CDR1 LGHDT, CDR2 YNNKEL (reference sequence). The CDR3 is made up of 17 amino acids. Between the trimmed V and J ends, which lost 4 bases and 0 bases, there was a span of 15 bases. The DNA of the CDR3 is TGTGCCAGCAGCCGAAGGACAGATTCTGCAACTAATGAAAAACTGTTTTTT. It codes for CASSRRTDSATNEKLFF.

This clone appeared a few times. J is TRBJ1-2 and V is TRBV28; no definite D call. The V gene's germline CDR1 is MDHEN and CDR2 SYDVKM. The CDR3 totals 17 residues. V was pared by 1 base and J by 8 bases, with 23 bases between. CDR3: CASSLSIFGSGFMGYTF. The CDR3 DNA reads as TGTGCCAGCAGTTTATCTATTTTCGGATCGGGGTTTATGGGCTACACCTTC.

The chain combines TRBV28 with TRBJ2-7; D not resolved. Trimming removed 6 bases from V and 7 bases from J, with 19 bases in between. This CDR3 contains 14 residues. Looked up from germline, CDR1 is MDHEN and CDR2 is SYDVKM. CDR3 region: CASSPWATDREQYF. The CDR3 DNA follows: TGTGCCAGCAGCCCATGGGCCACGGATAGGGAGCAGTACTTC.

This sequence joins TRBV2 and TRBJ2-1; D not resolved. Trimming removed 4 bases at V and 9 bases at J, with 16 bases between. The length of the CDR3 is 14 residues. Germline V gives CDR1 SNHLY, CDR2 FYNNEI. The CDR3 here is CASSGKLSSGEQFF. CDR3 coding DNA: TGTGCCAGCAGTGGAAAACTTAGTTCAGGTGAGCAGTTCTTC.

The chain combines TRBV6-5 with TRBJ1-2; D may be TRBD1 (5 bases). V was trimmed by 4 bases and J by 4 bases, leaving 10 bases between them. This CDR3 is 13 amino acids long. Germline CDR1 reads MNHEY; CDR2 reads SVGAGI. CDR3 DNA sequence: TGTGCCAGCAGTTTGGACAAGCGCTATGGCTACACCTTC. It is translated as CASSLDKRYGYTF.

The chain recombines TRBV6-5 with TRBJ2-1; TRBD1 might be the D (5 bases). V was trimmed by 2 bases and J by 5 bases, leaving 10 bases between them. Per germline, CDR1 MNHEY and CDR2 SVGAGI. This CDR3 is built from 14 residues. CDR3 bases: TGTGCCAGCAGTTACCGGCGACAGAACAATGAGCAGTTCTTC. Its protein product is CASSYRRQNNEQFF.

V usage is TRBV6-5 and J usage is TRBJ1-6; TRBD1 is a possible D gene (6 bases). The CDR3 consists of 15 residues. V lost 0 bases and J lost 9, with 12 bases in between. Per germline, CDR1 MNHEY and CDR2 SVGAGI. The CDR3 sequence is CASSYSTGSISPLHF. In DNA, the CDR3 is TGTGCCAGCAGTTACTCTACAGGGAGTATTTCACCCCTCCACTTT.

The chain couples TRBV11-2 to TRBJ1-6; D is undetermined. The germline V gene has CDR1 SGHAT and CDR2 FQNNGV. The CDR3 extends over 13 amino acids. Trimming removed 7 bases from V and 5 bases from J, with 9 bases in between. For the CDR3, the DNA is TGTGCCAGCACGACCGACAATAATTCACCCCTCCACTTT. Protein product: CASTTDNNSPLHF. Supplemented by reference TRBV11-2 and TRBJ1-6, the full variable domain reads EAGVAQSPRYKIIEKRQSVAFWCNPISGHATLYWYQQILGQGPKLLIQFQNNGVVDDSQLPKDRFSAERLKGVDSTLKIQPAKLEDSAVYLCASTTDNNSPLHFGNGTRLTVT.